The next 5 T cell receptor beta chains were all read from a single sample in a study of T cells in Graves' hyperthyroidism and ophthalmopathy. RNA transcripts were the template for amplifying TCR beta CDR3 regions. During a first-round RT-PCR of the TCR CDR3, the HTBI primer set was used. TCRdb reprocessed the multiplex PCR reads via MiXCR and lists one record per CDR3 protein. The sample lists roughly 570,000 distinct CDR3 sequences, just over 45% occurring once. The specimen was peripheral blood or thyroid tissue (not recorded which). The receptors derive from a woman aged 18-30 years with Graves' hyperthyroidism.

This clonotype has at least ten counts. The chain combines TRBV20-1 with TRBJ2-7, with TRBD1 identical over 7 bases. J gave up 5 bases and V 4 bases, and 8 bases lay outside the gene matches. Germline V gene data show CDR1 as DFQATT and CDR2 as SNEGSKA (reference sequence). CDR3 length: 13 amino acids. In DNA, the CDR3 is TGCAGTGCTACCCTGACCACAGGGGACGAGCAGTACTTC. Its protein product is CSATLTTGDEQYF.

The J gene is TRBJ1-4, the V gene TRBV7-3; no definite D call. Trimming left V 4 bases short and J 5 bases short, with 17 bases between. Germline assignment: CDR1 SGHTA and CDR2 FQGTGA. The CDR3 runs 16 residues. CDR3 nucleotide sequence: TGTGCCAGCAGCTCATATGGGGAGTCCTACAATGAAAAACTGTTTTTT. Protein sequence: CASSSYGESYNEKLFF.

V is TRBV10-3 and J is TRBJ2-7; 7 positions agree with TRBD2. V shed 8 bases, J shed 6 bases, and the junction held 13 bases outside the gene matches. CDR3 length: 14 amino acids. CDR1 and CDR2 (germline): ENHRY, SYGVKD. DNA of the CDR3: TGTGCCATCCTGACTCCGGGACTAAGGCCCGAGCAGTACTTC. This gives the protein CAILTPGLRPEQYF.

Of note for this clonotype: Being one base from a much bigger clone, this may be a read error. The chain employs TRBV7-2 and TRBJ2-7; 7 positions agree with TRBD1. CDR1 SGHTA and CDR2 FQGNSA come from the germline V gene. This CDR3 contains 14 residues. V shed 8 bases, J shed 9 bases, and the junction held 16 bases outside the gene matches. The CDR3 protein is CASSRSGQHHGQYF. In DNA, the CDR3 is TGTGCCAGCTCGCGATCGGGACAGCATCATGGGCAGTACTTC.

The genes are TRBV7-8 and TRBJ1-1; 7 positions agree with TRBD1. Germline V CDR1 and CDR2: SGHVS, FQNEAQ. Trimming removed 2 bases from V and 11 bases from J; junction bases left unmatched: 8. The CDR3 extends over 13 amino acids. CDR3 bases: TGTGCCAGCAGCTTACGAGGACGGGACAGTGCTTTCTTT. Translating gives CASSLRGRDSAFF.